The 26 T cell receptor beta chains below all came from one sample that was sequenced in a study of graft-versus-host responses after intestinal transplantation. The protocol was immunoSEQ multiplex PCR, while the TCRdb copy is restricted to in-frame clones and leaves out a portion. The sample has more than 100,000 clones, around 96% seen once; the top ten hold over 2.5%. No cognate antigen is known for these TCRs. The starting material was unstimulated CD8+ T cells sorted from spleen or lymph node cells, obtained before intestinal transplant. The receptors come from a human donor who received an intestinal transplant.

This clone was recorded once. The CDR3 nucleotides are TGCGCCAGCAGTTTGACGGCGCCAGGGGTCGATGAGCAGTTCTTC. It yields the protein CASSLTAPGVDEQFF. The chain joins TRBV5-1 to TRBJ2-1; weak D call: TRBD1 (6 bases). V lost 5 bases, J lost 8 bases, and 20 bases lay in between. In germline, CDR1 is SGHRS, CDR2 YFSETQ. This CDR3 has 15 residues.

Points on this clone: The same CDR3 also results from other DNA sequences found in this sample. V is TRBV27 and J is TRBJ2-7; 11 bases fit TRBD1. The germline gives CDR1 MNHEY, CDR2 SMNVEV (reference sequence). J gave up 2 bases and V 3 bases, and 0 bases lay outside the gene matches. The CDR3 contains 14 residues. The CDR3 loop is CASSLGQGAYEQYF. CDR3 DNA: TGTGCCAGCAGTTTGGGACAGGGGGCCTACGAGCAGTACTTC.

This clone was seen only once. The V gene is TRBV13, the J gene TRBJ2-7, with 9 bases aligning to TRBD2. The germline CDR1 and CDR2 sequences are PRHDT and FYEKMQ (reference sequence). The CDR3 totals 16 residues. Germline trimming cut 4 bases from V and 3 bases from J; bases unmatched to any gene: 10. The CDR3 sequence is CASSSNQREVRYEQYF. The CDR3 nucleotides are TGTGCCAGCAGCTCCAACCAGCGGGAGGTCCGCTACGAGCAGTACTTC.

CDR3 nucleotide sequence: TGTGCCAGCAGCGGTTGGACTAGCGGGAGAACGGGCAATGAGCAGTTCTTC. This translates into CASSGWTSGRTGNEQFF. The chain carries TRBV9 and TRBJ2-1; the match to TRBD2 covers 13 bases. Germline values: CDR1 SGDLS, CDR2 YYNGEE. The CDR3 covers 17 residues. V dropped 3 bases and J dropped 6; count of bases not matched to a gene: 9.

V usage is TRBV6-1 and J usage is TRBJ2-7; D assignment may be TRBD1 or TRBD2 (5 bases each). CDR3 size: 14 residues. Germline V lookup: CDR1 MNHNS, CDR2 SASEGT. The ends were cut back, 1 base at V and 3 bases at J, with 10 bases in the middle. DNA of the CDR3: TGTGCCAGCAGTGAAGGAGGGGCGCTCTACGAGCAGTACTTC. It yields the protein CASSEGGALYEQYF.

The chain combines TRBV6-5 with TRBJ2-7, with TRBD2 matching 10 bases. Trimming removed 7 bases from V and 3 bases from J; junction bases left unmatched: 9. CDR3 size: 15 residues. CDR1 is MNHEY and CDR2 is SVGAGI in the germline V gene. CDR3 loop: CASNLLAGKSYEQYF. The DNA for the CDR3 is TGTGCCAGCAATTTACTAGCGGGAAAGAGCTACGAGCAGTACTTC.

The genes are TRBV5-6 and TRBJ2-7; 8 bases agree with TRBD2. CDR1 and CDR2 (germline): SGHDT, YYEEEE. V shed 8 bases and J 5 bases; nucleotides not matched to a gene: 9. The CDR3 is made up of 13 amino acids. The CDR3 DNA is TGTGCCAGTCAAGGTAGCGGGGCCCACGAGCAGTACTTC. Its protein product is CASQGSGAHEQYF.

The chain has TRBV11-2 and TRBJ2-7, with D unresolved. This CDR3 has 13 residues. The ends were cut back, 2 bases at V and 7 bases at J, with 12 bases in the middle. Germline lookup yields CDR1 SGHAT and CDR2 FQNNGV. CDR3 bases: TGTGCCAGCAGCTTACCCTTTACGGGTGAGCAGTACTTC. It encodes CASSLPFTGEQYF.

The V call is TRBV27, the J call TRBJ2-7; D uncertain. Germline V gene data show CDR1 as MNHEY and CDR2 as SMNVEV (reference sequence). CDR3 length: 14 residues. The V and J ends lost 2 bases and 0 bases respectively, with 8 bases between them. The CDR3 coding sequence is TGTGCCAGCAGTTTACAACAGTTCTCCTACGAGCAGTACTTC. It translates to CASSLQQFSYEQYF.

This rearrangement joins TRBV7-8 to TRBJ1-1; 10 bases are a match to TRBD1. From germline, CDR1 is SGHVS and CDR2 FQNEAQ. The junction had 4 bases not matched to a gene; V was cut back by 1 base and J by 2 bases. This CDR3 comprises 16 residues. In DNA form, the CDR3 reads TGTGCCAGCAGCTTAGGAGACAGGGGGCCCAACACTGAAGCTTTCTTT. Its translation is CASSLGDRGPNTEAFF.

The V and J genes are TRBV5-6 and TRBJ2-7; 7 nucleotides agree with TRBD2. Germline V gives CDR1 SGHDT, CDR2 YYEEEE. The CDR3 runs 16 residues. With 0 bases clipped from V and 0 bases from J, the junction kept 6 bases outside the gene matches. The CDR3 DNA follows: TGTGCCAGCAGCTTGGCTTTAGCGGGTAGCTCCTACGAGCAGTACTTC. Its translation is CASSLALAGSSYEQYF.

This chain connects TRBV4-1 to TRBJ1-5, with unresolved D. The CDR3 spans 14 residues. Per germline, CDR1 MGHRA and CDR2 YSYEKL. V lost 1 base and J lost 1, with 5 bases in between. CDR3 in DNA: TGCGCCAGCAGCCAAGGGATGAGCAATCAGCCCCAGCATTTT. Amino acids: CASSQGMSNQPQHF.

This clone occurred once. V and J are TRBV28 and TRBJ2-7; 7 positions agree with TRBD2. This CDR3 comprises 17 residues. Germline loops: CDR1 MDHEN, CDR2 SYDVKM. Unmatched junction bases numbered 13, after V lost 4 bases and J lost 1 base. The CDR3 DNA is TGTGCCAGCAGTTCGGTCTTTATTGGGAGGGGATCCTACGAGCAGTACTTC. Its protein product is CASSSVFIGRGSYEQYF. Supplemented by reference TRBV28 and TRBJ2-7, the full variable domain reads DVKVTQSSRYLVKRTGEKVFLECVQDMDHENMFWYRQDPGLGLRLIYFSYDVKMKEKGDIPEGYSVSREKKERFSLILESASTNQTSMYLCASSSVFIGRGSYEQYFGPGTRLTVT.

The chain combines TRBV4-1 with TRBJ1-1; 9 nucleotides line up with TRBD1. Germline V CDR1 and CDR2: MGHRA, YSYEKL. V lost 6 bases, J lost 3 bases, and 8 bases stayed unmatched. CDR3 length equals 15 residues. CDR3 sequence: CASSITGGADTEAFF. CDR3 coding DNA: TGCGCCAGCAGTATAACAGGGGGCGCCGACACTGAAGCTTTCTTT.

The gene calls are TRBV19 and TRBJ2-7, with TRBD1 identical over 8 bases. J gave up 3 bases and V 6 bases, and 4 bases lay outside the gene matches. This CDR3 is built from 13 residues. The germline V gene has CDR1 LNHDA and CDR2 SQIVND (reference sequence). The DNA for the CDR3 is TGTGCCAGTAGCCCGACAGGGGACTACGAGCAGTACTTC. As protein: CASSPTGDYEQYF.

This chain joins TRBV28 and TRBJ2-3, with D unclear. V dropped 1 base and J dropped 11 bases, with 13 bases sitting between them. Germline lookup yields CDR1 MDHEN and CDR2 SYDVKM. The CDR3 sequence is 13 residues long. Written as DNA, the CDR3 is TGTGCCAGCAGTTTATCCATACAGTTGGGGCAGTATTTT. Protein: CASSLSIQLGQYF.

The count of this clone is one. The chain has TRBV7-8 and TRBJ2-3, with D possibly being TRBD2 (6 bases). The germline V gene encodes CDR1 SGHVS and CDR2 FQNEAQ. The CDR3 loop spans 15 amino acids. Trimming shortened V by 2 bases and J by 3 bases, and 12 bases separated the two germline ends. This chain's CDR3 is CASSLPARGTDTQYF. The CDR3 DNA follows: TGTGCCAGCAGCTTACCTGCACGGGGGACAGATACGCAGTATTTT.

The genes are TRBV11-2 and TRBJ2-7; D is tentatively TRBD1 or TRBD2 (5 bases each). CDR1 and CDR2 from the germline V gene are SGHAT and FQNNGV. The CDR3 extends over 16 amino acids. Trimming stripped 1 base from V and 3 bases from J, with 16 bases between. The CDR3 loop reads CASSLGYRDHRYEQYF. The DNA of the CDR3 is TGTGCCAGCAGCTTAGGATACCGGGACCACCGCTACGAGCAGTACTTC.

The V and J genes are TRBV7-8 and TRBJ2-5, with 7 bases lining up with TRBD1. Germline V gene lookup returns CDR1 SGHVS and CDR2 FQNEAQ. This CDR3 has 15 residues. With V trimmed by 5 bases and J by 2 bases, 8 bases remained unmatched. The chain's CDR3 is CASSLRQQGQETQYF. The CDR3 bases are TGTGCCAGCAGCCTCCGGCAACAGGGGCAAGAGACCCAGTACTTC.

The chain links TRBV4-3 to TRBJ1-1; D gene ambiguous. Germline-derived CDR1 and CDR2 are LGHNA and YSLEER. The V end lost 2 bases, the J end lost 2 bases, and 9 bases lay between the germline ends. The CDR3 spans 14 residues. The DNA of the CDR3 is TGCGCCAGCAGCCAATCCCGCCTCAACACTGAAGCTTTCTTT. Residues: CASSQSRLNTEAFF.

The chain recombines TRBV5-1 with TRBJ2-7, with D hard to call. Deletions cut 0 bases from V and 2 bases from J, with 6 bases between. Germline CDR1 is SGHRS and CDR2 is YFSETQ. The CDR3 spans 13 residues. The CDR3, as DNA: TGCGCCAGCAGCTTGGAGTATCCCTACGAGCAGTACTTC. Residues: CASSLEYPYEQYF.

The J gene is TRBJ1-1, the V gene TRBV4-2, with D possibly matching TRBD1 (5 bases). Germline V lookup: CDR1 LGHNA, CDR2 YNFKEQ. This CDR3 is 15 amino acids long. Deletions cut 0 bases from V and 1 base from J, with 9 bases between. CDR3 sequence reads: CASSQEGPANTEAFF. In nucleotides, the CDR3 is TGTGCCAGCAGCCAAGAGGGGCCCGCGAACACTGAAGCTTTCTTT.

This chain uses TRBV19 with TRBJ1-2; maybe TRBD1 (5 bases). V was shortened by 10 bases and J by 4 bases, with 16 bases between the two germline ends. From germline, CDR1 is LNHDA and CDR2 SQIVND (reference sequence). This CDR3 has 13 amino acids. The CDR3 coding sequence is TGTGCCACACAGGCGACAGCGATCTATGGCTACACCTTC. This translates into CATQATAIYGYTF.

Only a few counts were recorded for this clone. The gene calls are TRBV6-1 and TRBJ2-7, with D uncertain. Deletions cut 2 bases from V and 2 bases from J, with 13 bases between. This CDR3 has 15 residues. The germline V gene encodes CDR1 MNHNS and CDR2 SASEGT. The CDR3 here is CASSEHDGTTYEQYF. CDR3 nucleotides: TGTGCCAGCAGTGAACATGATGGCACCACCTACGAGCAGTACTTC.

This chain connects TRBV4-3 to TRBJ2-3, with TRBD2 matching over 13 bases. V lost 0 bases to trimming and J lost 5 bases; unmatched junction nucleotides: 5. Germline assignment: CDR1 LGHNA and CDR2 YSLEER. The CDR3 runs to 17 residues. This CDR3 is CASSQETSGRAKDTQYF. In nucleotides, the CDR3 is TGCGCCAGCAGCCAAGAAACTAGCGGGAGGGCCAAAGATACGCAGTATTTT.

The chain joins TRBV6-5 to TRBJ1-1, with D uncertain. Looked up from germline, CDR1 is MNHEY and CDR2 is SVGAGI. The V gene lost 0 bases and the J gene lost 6 bases, with 11 bases spanning the gap. CDR3 length: 14 amino acids. The CDR3 is CASSYSSINPEAFF. The CDR3 nucleotides read TGTGCCAGCAGTTACTCGAGTATCAACCCTGAAGCTTTCTTT.